This entry lists 8 T cell receptor beta chains sequenced from one sample in a study of cytotoxic CD8 clonotypes in ibrutinib-treated CLL. Generated by immunoSEQ multiplex PCR, the TCRdb table keeps only in-frame clones and is missing some. The sample shows some 350,000 clones, over 55% of them seen only once. This material consisted of PBMCs, taken after 36 months of ibrutinib treatment. These receptors were collected from a human donor with chronic lymphocytic leukemia.

The chain recombines TRBV5-1 with TRBJ1-6, with D perhaps TRBD1 (5 bases). The CDR3 extends over 15 amino acids. Between the trimmed V and J ends, which lost 1 base and 8 bases, there was a span of 13 bases. CDR1 and CDR2 from the germline V gene are SGHRS and YFSETQ. This CDR3 is CASSLWQGLHSPLHF. The CDR3 DNA follows: TGCGCCAGCAGCTTGTGGCAGGGTTTGCATTCACCCCTCCACTTT.

This chain uses TRBV28 with TRBJ2-7, with D perhaps TRBD1 (5 bases). Germline V gene lookup returns CDR1 MDHEN and CDR2 SYDVKM. Between the trimmed V and J ends, which lost 3 bases and 0 bases, there was a span of 15 bases. CDR3 length: 16 residues. Here the CDR3 reads CASSLSWGPDSYEQYF. CDR3 DNA sequence: TGTGCCAGCAGTTTGTCCTGGGGCCCTGACTCCTACGAGCAGTACTTC. The full variable domain, rest sourced from reference TRBV28 and TRBJ2-7, is DVKVTQSSRYLVKRTGEKVFLECVQDMDHENMFWYRQDPGLGLRLIYFSYDVKMKEKGDIPEGYSVSREKKERFSLILESASTNQTSMYLCASSLSWGPDSYEQYFGPGTRLTVT.

This chain joins TRBV9 and TRBJ2-3; TRBD1 or TRBD2 may be the D gene (6 bases each). This CDR3 has 12 amino acids. V shed 6 bases and J shed 10 bases, with 15 bases lying between them. Germline assignment: CDR1 SGDLS and CDR2 YYNGEE. CDR3 region: CASTTGAGAQYF. As DNA, the CDR3 is TGTGCCAGCACAACGGGGGCCGGCGCGCAGTATTTT.

The chain employs TRBV5-1 and TRBJ2-3, with 8 bases matching TRBD2. With 4 bases clipped from V and 0 bases from J, the junction kept 7 bases outside the gene matches. The CDR3 spans 16 residues. The germline V gene encodes CDR1 SGHRS and CDR2 YFSETQ. The CDR3 sequence: CASSQKLAASTDTQYF. The CDR3 bases are TGCGCCAGCAGCCAGAAACTAGCGGCTAGCACAGATACGCAGTATTTT.

The chain has TRBV13 and TRBJ2-7; tentatively, D is TRBD1 or TRBD2 (5 bases each). Germline CDR1 reads PRHDT; CDR2 reads FYEKMQ (reference sequence). Trimming removed 0 bases at V and 7 bases at J, with 13 bases between. The CDR3 covers 14 residues. The CDR3 sequence: CASSLGSGTWEQYF. The CDR3 bases are TGTGCCAGCAGCTTAGGGTCAGGGACCTGGGAGCAGTACTTC.

This chain uses TRBV10-3 with TRBJ1-6; 10 bases fit TRBD1. V was clipped by 10 bases and J by 8 bases; unmatched bases: 5. Germline V gives CDR1 ENHRY, CDR2 SYGVKD. CDR3 length equals 13 residues. CDR3 nucleotides: TGTGCCACCGGGACAGGGGAGGATTCACCCCTCCACTTT. It translates to CATGTGEDSPLHF.

V usage is TRBV5-1 and J usage is TRBJ2-3; 8 bases agree with TRBD2. This CDR3 is built from 16 residues. With V trimmed by 7 bases and J by 0 bases, 10 bases remained unmatched. Germline values: CDR1 SGHRS, CDR2 YFSETQ. The CDR3 DNA is TGCGCCAGCGGAATAGCGGGACCTACTAGCACAGATACGCAGTATTTT. The encoded protein is CASGIAGPTSTDTQYF.

This clone turned up a few times. This chain connects TRBV5-1 to TRBJ2-2; possibly TRBD1 for D (6 bases). Trimming took 1 base from V and 1 from J, leaving 20 bases between them. The CDR3 runs to 19 residues. Germline CDR1 and CDR2: SGHRS and YFSETQ. CDR3 DNA sequence: TGCGCCAGCAGCTTGAATACAGGGCGGTTTGAGCGGAACACCGGGGAGCTGTTTTTT. This sequence encodes CASSLNTGRFERNTGELFF.